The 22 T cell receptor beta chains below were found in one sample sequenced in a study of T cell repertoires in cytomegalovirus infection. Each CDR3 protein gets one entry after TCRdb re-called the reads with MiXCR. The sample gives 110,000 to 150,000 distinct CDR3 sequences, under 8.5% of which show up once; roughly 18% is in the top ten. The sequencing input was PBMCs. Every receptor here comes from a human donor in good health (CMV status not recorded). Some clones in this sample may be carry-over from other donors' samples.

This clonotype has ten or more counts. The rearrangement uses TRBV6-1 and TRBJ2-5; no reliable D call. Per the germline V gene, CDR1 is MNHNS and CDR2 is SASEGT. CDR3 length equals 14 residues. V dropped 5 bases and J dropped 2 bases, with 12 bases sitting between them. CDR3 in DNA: TGTGCCAGCAGTTCGATGTACTTTCAAGAGACCCAGTACTTC. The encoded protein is CASSSMYFQETQYF.

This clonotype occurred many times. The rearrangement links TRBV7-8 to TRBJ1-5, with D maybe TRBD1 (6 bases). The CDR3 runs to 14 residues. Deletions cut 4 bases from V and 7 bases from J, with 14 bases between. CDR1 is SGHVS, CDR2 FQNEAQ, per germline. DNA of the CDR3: TGTGCCAGCAGCTCCTCTCGGGGGGGCCAGCCCCAGCATTTT. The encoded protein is CASSSSRGGQPQHF.

The CDR3 coding sequence is TGCAGCGTTGTCGTCAGAGCAAATAGCAATCAGCCCCAGCATTTT. Its protein product is CSVVVRANSNQPQHF. This chain joins TRBV29-1 and TRBJ1-5, with D uncertain. The CDR3 extends over 15 amino acids. The V end lost 4 bases, the J end lost 0 bases, and 13 bases lay between the germline ends. Germline CDR1 and CDR2: SQVTM and ANQGSEA.

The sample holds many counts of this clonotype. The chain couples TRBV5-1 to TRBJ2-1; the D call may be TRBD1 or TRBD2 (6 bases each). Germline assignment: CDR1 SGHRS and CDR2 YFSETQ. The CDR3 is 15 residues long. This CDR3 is CASFGGGSSYNEQFF. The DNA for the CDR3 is TGCGCGAGCTTCGGAGGGGGGAGCTCCTACAATGAGCAGTTCTTC.

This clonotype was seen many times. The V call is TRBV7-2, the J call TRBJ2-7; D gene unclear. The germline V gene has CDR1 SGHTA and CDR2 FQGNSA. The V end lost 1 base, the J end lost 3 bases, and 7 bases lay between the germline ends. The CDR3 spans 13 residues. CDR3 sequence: CASSLDPGYEQYF. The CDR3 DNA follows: TGTGCCAGCAGCTTAGACCCAGGCTACGAGCAGTACTTC.

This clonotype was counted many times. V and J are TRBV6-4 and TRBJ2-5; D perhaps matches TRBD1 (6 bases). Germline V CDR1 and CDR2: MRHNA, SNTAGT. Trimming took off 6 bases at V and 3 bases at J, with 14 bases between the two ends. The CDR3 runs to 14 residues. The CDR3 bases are TGTGCCAGCAGCCCGACAGGCCAAGAAGAGACCCAGTACTTC. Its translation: CASSPTGQEETQYF.

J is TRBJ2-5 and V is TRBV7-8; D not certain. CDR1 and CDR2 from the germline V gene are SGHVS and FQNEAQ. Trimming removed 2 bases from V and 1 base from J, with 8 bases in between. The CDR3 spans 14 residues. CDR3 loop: CASSLTEVQETQYF. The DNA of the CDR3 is TGTGCCAGCAGCTTAACGGAAGTCCAAGAGACCCAGTACTTC.

The CDR3 DNA sequence: TGCAGTGCTAGAGTCCCAGGGGGGGCCAGCGGCACTGAAGCTTTCTTT. The encoded protein is CSARVPGGASGTEAFF. The chain combines TRBV20-1 with TRBJ1-1; 7 bases match TRBD1. Germline assignment: CDR1 DFQATT and CDR2 SNEGSKA (reference sequence). The CDR3 covers 16 residues. V shed 1 base and J 4 bases; nucleotides not matched to a gene: 12.

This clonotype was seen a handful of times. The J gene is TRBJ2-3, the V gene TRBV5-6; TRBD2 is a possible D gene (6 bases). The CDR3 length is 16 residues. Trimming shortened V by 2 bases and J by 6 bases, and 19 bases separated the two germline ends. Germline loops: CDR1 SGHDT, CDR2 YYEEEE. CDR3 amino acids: CASSFLLAPTRDTQYF. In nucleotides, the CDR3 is TGTGCCAGCAGCTTTCTCCTAGCGCCGACGCGGGATACGCAGTATTTT.

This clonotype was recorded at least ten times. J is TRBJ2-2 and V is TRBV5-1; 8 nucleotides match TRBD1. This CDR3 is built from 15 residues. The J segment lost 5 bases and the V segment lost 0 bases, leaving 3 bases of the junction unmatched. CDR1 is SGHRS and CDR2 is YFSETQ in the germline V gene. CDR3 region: CASSLEQGATGELFF. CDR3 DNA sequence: TGCGCCAGCAGCTTGGAGCAGGGGGCAACCGGGGAGCTGTTTTTT.

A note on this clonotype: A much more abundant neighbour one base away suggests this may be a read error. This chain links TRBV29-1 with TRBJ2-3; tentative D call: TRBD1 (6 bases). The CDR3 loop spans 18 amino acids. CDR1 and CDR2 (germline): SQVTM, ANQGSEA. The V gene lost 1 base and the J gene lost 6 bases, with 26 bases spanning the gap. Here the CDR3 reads CSVEVPGALGPRGDTQYF. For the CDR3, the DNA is TGCAGCGTTGAAGTGCCCGGCGCATTAGGGCCGAGGGGGGATACGCAGTATTTT.

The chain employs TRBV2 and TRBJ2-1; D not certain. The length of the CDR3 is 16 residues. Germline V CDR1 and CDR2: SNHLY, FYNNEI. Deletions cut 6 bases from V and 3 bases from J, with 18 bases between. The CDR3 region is CASRSAALLSYNEQFF. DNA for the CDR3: TGTGCCAGCAGGTCGGCCGCGTTATTAAGCTACAATGAGCAGTTCTTC.

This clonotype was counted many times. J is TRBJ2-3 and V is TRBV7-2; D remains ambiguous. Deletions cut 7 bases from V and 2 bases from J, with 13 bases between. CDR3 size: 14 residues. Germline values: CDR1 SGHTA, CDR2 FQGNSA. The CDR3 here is CASKTRADTDTQYF. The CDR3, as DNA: TGTGCCAGCAAGACCCGGGCAGACACAGATACGCAGTATTTT.

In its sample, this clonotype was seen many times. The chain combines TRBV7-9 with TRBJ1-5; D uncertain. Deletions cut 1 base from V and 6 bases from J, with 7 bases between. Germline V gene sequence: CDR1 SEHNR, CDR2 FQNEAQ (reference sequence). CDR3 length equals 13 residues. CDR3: CASSLDPGQPQHF. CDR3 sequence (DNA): TGTGCCAGCAGCTTAGACCCAGGTCAGCCCCAGCATTTT.

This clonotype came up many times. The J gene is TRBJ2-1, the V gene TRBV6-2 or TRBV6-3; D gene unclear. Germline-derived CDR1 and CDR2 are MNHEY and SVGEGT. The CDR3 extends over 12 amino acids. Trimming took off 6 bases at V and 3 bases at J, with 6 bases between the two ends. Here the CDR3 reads CASSHDYNEQFF. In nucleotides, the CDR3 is TGTGCCAGCAGCCATGACTACAATGAGCAGTTCTTC.

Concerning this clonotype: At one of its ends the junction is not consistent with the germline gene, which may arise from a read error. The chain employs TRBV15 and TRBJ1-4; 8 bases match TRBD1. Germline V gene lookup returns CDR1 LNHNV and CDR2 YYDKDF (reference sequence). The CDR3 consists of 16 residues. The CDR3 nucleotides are TGTGCCACAGCAGAGTGGACAGGGCCTAATAATGAAAAAATGTTTTTT. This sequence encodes CATAEWTGPNNEKMFF.

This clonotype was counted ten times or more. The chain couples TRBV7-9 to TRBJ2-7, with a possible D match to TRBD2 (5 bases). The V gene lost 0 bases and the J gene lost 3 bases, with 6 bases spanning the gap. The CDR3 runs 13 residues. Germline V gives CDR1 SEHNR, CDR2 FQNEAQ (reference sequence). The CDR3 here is CASSLAGIYEQYF. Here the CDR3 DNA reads TGTGCCAGCAGCTTAGCCGGGATCTACGAGCAGTACTTC.

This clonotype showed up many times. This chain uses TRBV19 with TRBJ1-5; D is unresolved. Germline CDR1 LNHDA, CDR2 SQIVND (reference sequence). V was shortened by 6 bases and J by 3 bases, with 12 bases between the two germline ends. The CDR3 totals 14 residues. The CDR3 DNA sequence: TGTGCCAGTAGGCTCGGACCGAACAATCAGCCCCAGCATTTT. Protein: CASRLGPNNQPQHF.

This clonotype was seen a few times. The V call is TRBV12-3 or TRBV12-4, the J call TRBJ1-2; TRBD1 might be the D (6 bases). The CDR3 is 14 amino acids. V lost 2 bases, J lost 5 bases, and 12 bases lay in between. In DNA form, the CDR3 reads TGTGCCAGCAGTTTATCAGGACAGCCTTATGGCTACACCTTC. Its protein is CASSLSGQPYGYTF.

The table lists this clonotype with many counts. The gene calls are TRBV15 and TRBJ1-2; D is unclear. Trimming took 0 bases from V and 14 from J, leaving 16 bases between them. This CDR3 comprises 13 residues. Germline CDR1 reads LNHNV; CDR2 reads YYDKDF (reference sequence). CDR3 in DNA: TGTGCCACCAGCAGAGATGACGGTTGGGGTTCTACCTTC. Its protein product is CATSRDDGWGSTF.

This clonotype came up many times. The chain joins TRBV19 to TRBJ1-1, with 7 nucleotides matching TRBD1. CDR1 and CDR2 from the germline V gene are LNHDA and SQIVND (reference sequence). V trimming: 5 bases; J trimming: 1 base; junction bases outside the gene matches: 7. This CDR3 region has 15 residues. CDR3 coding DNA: TGTGCCAGTAGTCTCGTCGACAGGGAGAACACTGAAGCTTTCTTT. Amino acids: CASSLVDRENTEAFF.

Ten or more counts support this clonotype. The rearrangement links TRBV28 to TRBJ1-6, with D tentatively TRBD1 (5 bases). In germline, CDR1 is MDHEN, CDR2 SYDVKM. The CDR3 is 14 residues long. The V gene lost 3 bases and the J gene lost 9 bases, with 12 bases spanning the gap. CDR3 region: CASSLIRGFSPLHF. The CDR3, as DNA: TGTGCCAGCAGTTTGATCCGGGGGTTTTCACCCCTCCACTTT.